This T cell receptor (beta chain) was profiled in a study of vaccination effects on CD4 cells after COVID-19. Broader study findings: Healthy vaccinees had only 1 of 255 vaccine-induced clones cross-react with common cold coronaviruses. Clones arising from infection and from vaccination showed marked clonal contraction late after vaccination. Early post-infection timepoints were missing from the study, which also had few convalescent patients.

V gave up 0 bases and J gave up 7 bases; unmatched junction bases: 6. Germline V CDR1 and CDR2: SGHTA, FQGNSA. This CDR3 has 17 amino acids. Here immunoSEQ multiplex PCR was the method, and the copy in TCRdb shows in-frame clones only, minus some. In the table there are about 66,000 clones, 70% to 80% of which are singletons. Concerning this clone: Its antigen is unknown.

It was after approximately 11 days of culture that CD4+ T cells were isolated. Either the mRNA-1273 or the BNT162b2 vaccine was given to participants as two doses. Days 3 and 7 were when half the medium was replaced with IL-2 medium. The sequence derives from a human donor who received a COVID-19 vaccine. This sample comprised CD4+ T cells from PBMCs cultured without peptide, obtained after COVID-19 vaccination. The V and J genes are TRBV7-2 and TRBJ2-2; 12 bases are a match to TRBD1. The CDR3 sequence is CASSLAGQGAIGGELFF. The CDR3 DNA reads as TGTGCCAGCAGCTTAGCGGGACAGGGGGCAATAGGCGGGGAGCTGTTTTTT.